This TCR beta chain is drawn from a study of T-cell reconstitution after alpha-beta-depleted transplantation in children. The study's findings and limits: Where alpha-beta T cells came from about two months after transplant was reportedly several hundred expanded graft clones.

Germline V gene data show CDR1 as LNHDA and CDR2 as SQIVND (reference sequence). Trimming cost V 0 bases and J 6 bases, with 15 bases left between them. The CDR3 covers 16 residues. Note on this clonotype: The antigen remains unidentified.

Researchers prepared the TCRbeta library using unique molecular identifiers, the study reports. MiXCR was run by TCRdb on the PCR reads, yielding one entry per CDR3 protein. The sample lists approximately 650,000 distinct CDR3 sequences, around 13% occurring once. The receptor was derived from a girl between 2 and 10 years old with congenital amegakaryocytic thrombocytopenia, due to receive a stem cell transplant. Source: PBMCs, taken before TCRalphabeta/CD19-depleted stem cell transplant. V usage is TRBV19 and J usage is TRBJ2-1; D not resolved. This CDR3 is CASSIDGLSPGNEQFF. CDR3 DNA sequence: TGTGCCAGTAGTATAGATGGGCTATCACCTGGCAATGAGCAGTTCTTC. Supplemented by reference TRBV19 and TRBJ2-1, the full variable domain reads DGGITQSPKYLFRKEGQNVTLSCEQNLNHDAMYWYRQDPGQGLRLIYYSQIVNDFQKGDIAEGYSVSREKKESFPLTVTSAQKNPTAFYLCASSIDGLSPGNEQFFGPGTRLTVL.